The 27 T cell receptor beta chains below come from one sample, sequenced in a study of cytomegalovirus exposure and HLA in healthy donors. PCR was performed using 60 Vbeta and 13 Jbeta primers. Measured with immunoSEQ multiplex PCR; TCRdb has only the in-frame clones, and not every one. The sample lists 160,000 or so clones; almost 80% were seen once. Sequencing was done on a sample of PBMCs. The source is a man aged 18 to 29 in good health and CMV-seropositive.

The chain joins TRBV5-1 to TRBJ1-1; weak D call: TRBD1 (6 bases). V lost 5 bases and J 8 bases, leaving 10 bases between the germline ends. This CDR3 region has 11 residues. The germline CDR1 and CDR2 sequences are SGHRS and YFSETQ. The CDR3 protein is CASRDQGEAFF. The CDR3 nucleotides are TGCGCCAGCAGGGACCAGGGGGAAGCTTTCTTT.

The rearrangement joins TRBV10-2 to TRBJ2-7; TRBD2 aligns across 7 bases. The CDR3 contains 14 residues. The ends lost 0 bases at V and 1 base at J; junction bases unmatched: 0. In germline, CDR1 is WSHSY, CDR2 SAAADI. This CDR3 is CASSESGGSYEQYF. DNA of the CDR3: TGCGCCAGCAGTGAGTCGGGGGGGTCCTACGAGCAGTACTTC.

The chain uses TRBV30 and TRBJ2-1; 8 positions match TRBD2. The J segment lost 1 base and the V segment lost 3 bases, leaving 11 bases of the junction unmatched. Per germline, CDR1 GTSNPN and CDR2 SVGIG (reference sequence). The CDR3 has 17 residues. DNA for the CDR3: TGTGCCTGGAGCGCCTCCTCGGGACTAGATTCCTACAATGAGCAGTTCTTC. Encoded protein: CAWSASSGLDSYNEQFF.

DNA for the CDR3: TGTGCCAGCAGTCTACAGGGTGAGAATCAGCCCCAGCATTTT. This codes for CASSLQGENQPQHF. The genes are TRBV2 and TRBJ1-5; D may be TRBD1 (6 bases). Germline-derived CDR1 and CDR2 are SNHLY and FYNNEI. There are 14 residues in the CDR3. V gave up 5 bases and J gave up 4 bases, with 12 bases separating them.

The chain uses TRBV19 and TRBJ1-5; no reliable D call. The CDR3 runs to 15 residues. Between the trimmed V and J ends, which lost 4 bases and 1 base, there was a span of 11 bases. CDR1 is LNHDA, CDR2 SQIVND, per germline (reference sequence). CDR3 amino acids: CASSKPESSNQPQHF. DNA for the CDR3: TGTGCCAGTAGTAAGCCGGAGTCGAGCAATCAGCCCCAGCATTTT.

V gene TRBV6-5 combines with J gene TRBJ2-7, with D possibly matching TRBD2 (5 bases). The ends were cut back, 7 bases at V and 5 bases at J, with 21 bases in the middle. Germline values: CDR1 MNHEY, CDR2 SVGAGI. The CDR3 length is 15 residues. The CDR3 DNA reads TGTGCCAGCAACCCCCGAGGGCAAGGCTTCCACGAGCAGTACTTC. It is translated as CASNPRGQGFHEQYF.

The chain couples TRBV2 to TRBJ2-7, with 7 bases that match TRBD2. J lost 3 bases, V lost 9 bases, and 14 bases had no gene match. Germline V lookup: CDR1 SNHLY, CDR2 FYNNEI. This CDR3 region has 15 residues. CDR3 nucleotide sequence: TGTGCCAGTACTGGTAGGGCGGGAGAGTACTACGAGCAGTACTTC. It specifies CASTGRAGEYYEQYF.

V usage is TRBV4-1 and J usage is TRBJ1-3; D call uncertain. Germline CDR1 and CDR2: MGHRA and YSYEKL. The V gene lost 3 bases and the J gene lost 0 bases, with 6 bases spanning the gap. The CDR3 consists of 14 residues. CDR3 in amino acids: CASSHGSSGNTIYF. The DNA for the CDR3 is TGCGCCAGCAGCCATGGCAGCTCTGGAAACACCATATATTTT.

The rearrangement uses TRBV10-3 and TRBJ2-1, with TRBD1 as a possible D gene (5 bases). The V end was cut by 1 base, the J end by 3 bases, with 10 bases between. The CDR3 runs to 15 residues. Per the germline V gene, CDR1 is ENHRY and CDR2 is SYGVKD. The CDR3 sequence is CAISEWRQFYNEQFF. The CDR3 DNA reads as TGTGCCATCAGTGAGTGGAGACAGTTCTACAATGAGCAGTTCTTC.

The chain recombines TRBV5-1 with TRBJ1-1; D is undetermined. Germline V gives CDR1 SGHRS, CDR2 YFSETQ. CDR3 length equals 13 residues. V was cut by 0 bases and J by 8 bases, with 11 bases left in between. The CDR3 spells CASSLDLVSEAFF. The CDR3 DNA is TGCGCCAGCAGCTTGGATCTCGTGTCCGAAGCTTTCTTT.

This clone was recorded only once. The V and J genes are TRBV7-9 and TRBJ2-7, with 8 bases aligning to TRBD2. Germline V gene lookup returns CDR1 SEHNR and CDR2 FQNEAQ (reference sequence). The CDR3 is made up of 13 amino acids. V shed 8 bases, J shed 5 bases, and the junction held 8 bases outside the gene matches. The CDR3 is CASGIGGAHEQYF. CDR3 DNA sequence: TGTGCCAGCGGAATCGGGGGGGCTCACGAGCAGTACTTC.

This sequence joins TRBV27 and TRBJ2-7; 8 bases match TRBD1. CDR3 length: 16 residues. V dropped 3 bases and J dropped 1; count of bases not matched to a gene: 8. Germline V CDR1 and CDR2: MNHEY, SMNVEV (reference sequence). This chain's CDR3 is CASSLAGGTISYEQYF. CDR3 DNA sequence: TGTGCCAGCAGTTTGGCAGGGGGCACCATATCCTACGAGCAGTACTTC.

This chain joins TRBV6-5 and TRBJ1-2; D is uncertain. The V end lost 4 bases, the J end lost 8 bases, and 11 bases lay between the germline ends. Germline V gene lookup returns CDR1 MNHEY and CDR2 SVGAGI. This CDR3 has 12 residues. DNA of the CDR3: TGTGCCAGCAGTTCGCCCACGGGGGGCTACACCTTC. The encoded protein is CASSSPTGGYTF.

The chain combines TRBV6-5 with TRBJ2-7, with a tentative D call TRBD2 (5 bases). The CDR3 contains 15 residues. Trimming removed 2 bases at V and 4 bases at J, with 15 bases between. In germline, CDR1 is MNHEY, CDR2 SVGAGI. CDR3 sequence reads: CASSYTGPGYYEQYF. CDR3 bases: TGTGCCAGCAGTTACACCGGGCCGGGATATTACGAGCAGTACTTC.

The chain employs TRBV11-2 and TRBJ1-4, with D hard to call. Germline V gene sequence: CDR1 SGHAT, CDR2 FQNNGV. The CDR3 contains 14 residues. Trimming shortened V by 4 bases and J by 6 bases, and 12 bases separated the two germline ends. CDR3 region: CASSSPGGDEKLFF. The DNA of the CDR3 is TGTGCCAGCAGCTCCCCCGGCGGGGATGAAAAACTGTTTTTT.

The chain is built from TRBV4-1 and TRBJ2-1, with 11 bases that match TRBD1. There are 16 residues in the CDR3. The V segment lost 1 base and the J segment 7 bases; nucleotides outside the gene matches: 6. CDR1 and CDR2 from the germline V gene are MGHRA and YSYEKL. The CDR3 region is CASSQGRTGGWNEQFF. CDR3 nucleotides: TGCGCCAGCAGCCAAGGTAGGACAGGGGGCTGGAATGAGCAGTTCTTC.

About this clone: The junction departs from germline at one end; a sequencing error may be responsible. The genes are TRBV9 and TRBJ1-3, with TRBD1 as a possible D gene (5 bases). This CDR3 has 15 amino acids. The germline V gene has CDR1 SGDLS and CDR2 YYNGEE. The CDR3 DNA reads TGTGCCAGCAGCGGTCCACAGGTGCCTGGAAGCACCATATATTTT. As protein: CASSGPQVPGSTIYF. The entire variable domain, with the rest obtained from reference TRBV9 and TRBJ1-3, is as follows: DSGVTQTPKHLITATGQRVTLRCSPRSGDLSVYWYQQSLDQGLQFLIQYYNGEERAKGNILERFSAQQFPDLHSELNLSSLELGDSALYFCASSGPQVPGSTIYFGEGSWLTVV.

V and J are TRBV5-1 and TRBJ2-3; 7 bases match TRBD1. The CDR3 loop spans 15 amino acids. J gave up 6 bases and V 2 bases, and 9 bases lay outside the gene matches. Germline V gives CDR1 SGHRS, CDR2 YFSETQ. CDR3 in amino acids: CASSLGGAVTDTQYF. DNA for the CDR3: TGCGCCAGCAGCTTAGGGGGCGCGGTAACGGATACGCAGTATTTT.

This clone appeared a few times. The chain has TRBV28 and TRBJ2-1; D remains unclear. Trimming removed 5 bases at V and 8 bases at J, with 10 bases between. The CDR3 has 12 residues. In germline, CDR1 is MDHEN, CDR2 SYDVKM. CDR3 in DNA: TGTGCCAGCAGTCCTAGACGCGATGAGCAGTTCTTC. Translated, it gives CASSPRRDEQFF.

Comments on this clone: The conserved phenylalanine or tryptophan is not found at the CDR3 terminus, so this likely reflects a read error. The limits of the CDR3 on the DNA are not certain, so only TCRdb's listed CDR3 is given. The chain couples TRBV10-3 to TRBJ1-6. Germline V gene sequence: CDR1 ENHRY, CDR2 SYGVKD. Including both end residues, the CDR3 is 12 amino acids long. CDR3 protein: CAISESRQRLVL.

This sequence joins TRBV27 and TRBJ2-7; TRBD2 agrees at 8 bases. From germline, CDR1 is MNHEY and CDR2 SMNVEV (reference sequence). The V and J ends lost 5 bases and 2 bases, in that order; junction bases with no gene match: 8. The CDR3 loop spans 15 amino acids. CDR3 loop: CASSPLAGTPYEQYF. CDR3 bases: TGTGCCAGCAGTCCATTAGCGGGGACACCCTACGAGCAGTACTTC.

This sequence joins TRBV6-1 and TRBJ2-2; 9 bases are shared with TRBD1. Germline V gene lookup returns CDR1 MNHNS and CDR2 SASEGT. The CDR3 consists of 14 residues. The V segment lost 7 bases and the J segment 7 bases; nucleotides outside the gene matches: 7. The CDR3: CASKMGQGSGELFF. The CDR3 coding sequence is TGTGCCAGCAAGATGGGACAGGGTAGCGGGGAGCTGTTTTTT.

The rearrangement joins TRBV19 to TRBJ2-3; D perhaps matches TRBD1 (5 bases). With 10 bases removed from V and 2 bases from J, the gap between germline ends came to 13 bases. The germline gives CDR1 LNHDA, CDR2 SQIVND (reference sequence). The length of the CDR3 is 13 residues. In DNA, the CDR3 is TGTGCCATCTCGACAGACCACACAGATACGCAGTATTTT. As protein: CAISTDHTDTQYF.

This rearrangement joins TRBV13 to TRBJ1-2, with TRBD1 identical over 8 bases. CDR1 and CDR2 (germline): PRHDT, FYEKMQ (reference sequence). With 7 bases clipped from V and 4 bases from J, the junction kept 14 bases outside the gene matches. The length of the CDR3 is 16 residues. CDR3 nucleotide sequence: TGTGCCAGCAACACACGTTCGGGACAGGACCTCTATGGCTACACCTTC. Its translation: CASNTRSGQDLYGYTF.

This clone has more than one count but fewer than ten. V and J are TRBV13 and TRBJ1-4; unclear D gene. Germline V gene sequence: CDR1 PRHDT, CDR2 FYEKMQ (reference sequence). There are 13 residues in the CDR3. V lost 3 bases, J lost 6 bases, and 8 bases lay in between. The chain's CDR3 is CASSFGIDEKLFF. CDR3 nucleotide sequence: TGTGCCAGCAGCTTCGGGATTGATGAAAAACTGTTTTTT.

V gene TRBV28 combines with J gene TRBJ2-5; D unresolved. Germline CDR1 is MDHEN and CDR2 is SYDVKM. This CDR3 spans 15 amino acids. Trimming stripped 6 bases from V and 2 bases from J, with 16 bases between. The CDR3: CASRPQNSIQETQYF. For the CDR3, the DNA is TGTGCCAGCAGACCACAGAACAGTATACAAGAGACCCAGTACTTC.

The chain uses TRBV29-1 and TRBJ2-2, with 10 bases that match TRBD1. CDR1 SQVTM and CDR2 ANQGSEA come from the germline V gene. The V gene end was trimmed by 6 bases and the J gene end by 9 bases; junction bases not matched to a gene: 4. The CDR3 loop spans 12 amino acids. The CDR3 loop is CSVLTGGWELFF. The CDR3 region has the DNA TGCAGCGTCCTGACAGGGGGCTGGGAGCTGTTTTTT.